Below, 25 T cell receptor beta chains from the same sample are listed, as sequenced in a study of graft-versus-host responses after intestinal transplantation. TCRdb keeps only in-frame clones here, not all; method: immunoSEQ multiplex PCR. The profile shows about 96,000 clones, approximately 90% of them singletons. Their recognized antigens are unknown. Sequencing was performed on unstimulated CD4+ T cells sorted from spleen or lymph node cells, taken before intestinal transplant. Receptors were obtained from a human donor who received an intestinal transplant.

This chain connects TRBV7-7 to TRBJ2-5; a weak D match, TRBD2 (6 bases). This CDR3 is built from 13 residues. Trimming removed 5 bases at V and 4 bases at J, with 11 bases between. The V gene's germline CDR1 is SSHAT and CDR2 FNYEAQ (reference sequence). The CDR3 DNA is TGTGCCAGCAGCCCGGACGGGAGAGAGACCCAGTACTTC. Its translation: CASSPDGRETQYF.

CDR3 sequence reads: CASSPLVAGSTDTQYF. Here the CDR3 DNA reads TGTGCCAGCAGCCCCTTGGTTGCGGGGTCCACAGATACGCAGTATTTT. The chain employs TRBV9 and TRBJ2-3, with D possibly matching TRBD2 (6 bases). V was shortened by 4 bases and J by 2 bases, with 17 bases between the two germline ends. The CDR3 runs 16 residues. The V gene's germline CDR1 is SGDLS and CDR2 YYNGEE.

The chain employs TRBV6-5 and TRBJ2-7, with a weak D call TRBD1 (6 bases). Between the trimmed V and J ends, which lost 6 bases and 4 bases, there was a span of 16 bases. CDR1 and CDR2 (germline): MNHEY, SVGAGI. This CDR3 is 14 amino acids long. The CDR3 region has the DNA TGTGCCAGCAGCCATGGACAGATTACGTACGAGCAGTACTTC. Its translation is CASSHGQITYEQYF.

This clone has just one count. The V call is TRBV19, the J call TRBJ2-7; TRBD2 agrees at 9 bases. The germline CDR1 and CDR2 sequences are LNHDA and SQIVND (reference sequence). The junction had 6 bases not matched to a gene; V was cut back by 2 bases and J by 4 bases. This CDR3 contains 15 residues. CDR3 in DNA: TGTGCCAGTAGTATACTAGCGGGAAGTACGTACGAGCAGTACTTC. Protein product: CASSILAGSTYEQYF.

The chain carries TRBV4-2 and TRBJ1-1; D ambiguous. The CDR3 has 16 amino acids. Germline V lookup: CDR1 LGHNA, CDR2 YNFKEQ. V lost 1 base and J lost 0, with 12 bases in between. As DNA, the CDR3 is TGTGCCAGCAGCCAAGCCGAGAGACATCTGAACACTGAAGCTTTCTTT. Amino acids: CASSQAERHLNTEAFF.

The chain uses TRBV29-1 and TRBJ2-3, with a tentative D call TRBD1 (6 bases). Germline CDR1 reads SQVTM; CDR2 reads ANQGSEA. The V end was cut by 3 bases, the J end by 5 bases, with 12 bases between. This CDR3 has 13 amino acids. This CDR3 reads CSVDVGGEDTQYF. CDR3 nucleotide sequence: TGCAGCGTTGATGTAGGGGGAGAAGATACGCAGTATTTT.

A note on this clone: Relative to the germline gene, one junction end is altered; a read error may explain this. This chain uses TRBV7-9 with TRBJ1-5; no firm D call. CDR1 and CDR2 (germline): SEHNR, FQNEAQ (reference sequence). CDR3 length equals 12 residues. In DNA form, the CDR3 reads TGTGCCAGCAGTTTAGTTCCAGGTCCAACGCATTTT. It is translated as CASSLVPGPTHF. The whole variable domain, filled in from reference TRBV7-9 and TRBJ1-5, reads DTGVSQNPRHKITKRGQNVTFRCDPISEHNRLYWYRQTLGQGPEFLTYFQNEAQLEKSRLLSDRFSAERPKGSFSTLEIQRTEQGDSAMYLCASSLVPGPTHFGDGTRLSIL.

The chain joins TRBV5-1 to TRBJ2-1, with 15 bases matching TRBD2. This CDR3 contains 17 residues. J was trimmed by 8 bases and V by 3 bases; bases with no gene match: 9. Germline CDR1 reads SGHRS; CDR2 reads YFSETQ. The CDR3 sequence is CASSWRTSGGAVDEQFF. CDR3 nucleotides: TGCGCCAGCAGCTGGAGGACTAGCGGGGGGGCCGTGGATGAGCAGTTCTTC.

The CDR3 DNA is TGCAGTGCTAGGTCGACAGGCGAGCAGTACTTC. The encoded protein is CSARSTGEQYF. The chain is built from TRBV20-1 and TRBJ2-7; tentatively, D is TRBD1 (6 bases). Looked up from germline, CDR1 is DFQATT and CDR2 is SNEGSKA (reference sequence). The CDR3 extends over 11 amino acids. V was trimmed by 3 bases and J by 6 bases, leaving 9 bases between them.

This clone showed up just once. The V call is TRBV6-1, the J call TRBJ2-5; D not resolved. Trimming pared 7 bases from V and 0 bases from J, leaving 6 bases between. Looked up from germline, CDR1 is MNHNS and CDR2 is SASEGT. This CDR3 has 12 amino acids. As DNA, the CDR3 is TGTGCCAGCACCCAGTACCAAGAGACCCAGTACTTC. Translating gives CASTQYQETQYF.

CDR3 protein: CASSLEGAEEQYF. DNA of the CDR3: TGCGCCAGCAGCTTGGAGGGAGCGGAGGAGCAGTACTTC. The J gene is TRBJ2-7, the V gene TRBV5-1; the D gene is possibly TRBD2 (5 bases). V lost 0 bases and J 7 bases, leaving 11 bases between the germline ends. This CDR3 region has 13 residues. Per the germline V gene, CDR1 is SGHRS and CDR2 is YFSETQ.

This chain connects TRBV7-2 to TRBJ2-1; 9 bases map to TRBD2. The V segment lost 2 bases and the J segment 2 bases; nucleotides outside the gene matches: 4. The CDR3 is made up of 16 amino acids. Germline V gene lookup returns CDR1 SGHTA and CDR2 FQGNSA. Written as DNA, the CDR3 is TGTGCCAGCAGCTTAAGAGCGGGGGGTACCTACAATGAGCAGTTCTTC. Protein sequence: CASSLRAGGTYNEQFF.

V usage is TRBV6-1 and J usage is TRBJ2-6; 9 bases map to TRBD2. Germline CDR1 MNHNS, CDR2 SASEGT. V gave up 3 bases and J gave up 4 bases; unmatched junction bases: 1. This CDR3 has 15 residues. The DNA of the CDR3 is TGTGCCAGCAGTGAGCGGGAGGGGGGGGCCAACGTCCTGACTTTC. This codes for CASSEREGGANVLTF.

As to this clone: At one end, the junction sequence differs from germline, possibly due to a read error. The CDR3 region has the DNA TGTGCCAGCAGGGAACTAGCGGGGGATTCCACAGGTACGCAGTATTTT. Its translation is CASRELAGDSTGTQYF. This rearrangement joins TRBV2 to TRBJ2-3; 11 bases align to TRBD2. The CDR3 is 16 amino acids. Germline loops: CDR1 SNHLY, CDR2 FYNNEI. Full variable domain (outside the CDR3, taken from reference TRBV2 and TRBJ2-3): EPEVTQTPSHQVTQMGQEVILRCVPISNHLYFYWYRQILGQKVEFLVSFYNNEISEKSEIFDDQFSVERPDGSNFTLKIRSTKLEDSAMYFCASRELAGDSTGTQYFGPGTRLTVL.

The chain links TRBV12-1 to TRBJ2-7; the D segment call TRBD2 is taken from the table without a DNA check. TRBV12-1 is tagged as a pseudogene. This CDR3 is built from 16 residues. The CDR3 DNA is TGTGCCAGCAGCCCTGGACTAGCGGGAGGCCCCTACGAGCAGTACTTC. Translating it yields CASSPGLAGGPYEQYF.

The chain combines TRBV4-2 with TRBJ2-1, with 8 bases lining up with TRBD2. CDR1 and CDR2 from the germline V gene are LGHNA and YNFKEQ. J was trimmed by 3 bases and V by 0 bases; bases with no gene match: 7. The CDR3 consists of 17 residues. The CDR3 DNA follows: TGTGCCAGCAGCCAAGAGCCAGCGGGGGCCTTCTACAATGAGCAGTTCTTC. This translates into CASSQEPAGAFYNEQFF.

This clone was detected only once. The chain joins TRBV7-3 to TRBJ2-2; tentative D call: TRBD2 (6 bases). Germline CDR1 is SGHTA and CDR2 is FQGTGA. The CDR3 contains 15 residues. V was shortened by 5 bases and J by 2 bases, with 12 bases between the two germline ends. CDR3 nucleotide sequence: TGTGCCAGCAGCCCCGGGGGATTCAACACCGGGGAGCTGTTTTTT. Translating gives CASSPGGFNTGELFF. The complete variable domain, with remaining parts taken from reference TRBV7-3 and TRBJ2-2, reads GAGVSQTPSNKVTEKGKYVELRCDPISGHTALYWYRQSLGQGPEFLIYFQGTGAADDSGLPNDRFFAVRPEGSVSTLKIQRTERGDSAVYLCASSPGGFNTGELFFGEGSRLTVL.

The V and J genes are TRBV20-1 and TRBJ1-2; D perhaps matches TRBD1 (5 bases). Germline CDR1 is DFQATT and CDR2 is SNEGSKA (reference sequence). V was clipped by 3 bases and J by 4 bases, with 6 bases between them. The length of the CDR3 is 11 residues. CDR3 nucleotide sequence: TGCAGTGCTAGTGACAGCTATGGCTACACCTTC. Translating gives CSASDSYGYTF.

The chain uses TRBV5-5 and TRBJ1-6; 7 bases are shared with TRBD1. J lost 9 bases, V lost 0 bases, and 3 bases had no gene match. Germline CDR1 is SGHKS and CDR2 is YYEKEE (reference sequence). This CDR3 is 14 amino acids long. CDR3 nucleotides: TGTGCCAGCAGCTTGGGAGGGGGCAGTTCACCCCTCCACTTT. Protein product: CASSLGGGSSPLHF.

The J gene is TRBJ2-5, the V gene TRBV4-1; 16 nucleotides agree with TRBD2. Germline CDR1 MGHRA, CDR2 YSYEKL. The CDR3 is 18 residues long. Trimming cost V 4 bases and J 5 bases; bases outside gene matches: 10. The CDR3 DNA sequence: TGCGCCAGCAGCCGAAAGGGACTAGCGGGAGGGCCGATCGAGACCCAGTACTTC. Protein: CASSRKGLAGGPIETQYF.

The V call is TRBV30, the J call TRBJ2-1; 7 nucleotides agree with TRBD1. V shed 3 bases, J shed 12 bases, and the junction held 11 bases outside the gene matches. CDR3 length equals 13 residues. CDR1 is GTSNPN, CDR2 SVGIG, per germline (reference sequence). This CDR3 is CAWRPSSRDRQFF. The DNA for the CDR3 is TGTGCCTGGAGGCCGTCCTCCCGGGACAGGCAGTTCTTC.

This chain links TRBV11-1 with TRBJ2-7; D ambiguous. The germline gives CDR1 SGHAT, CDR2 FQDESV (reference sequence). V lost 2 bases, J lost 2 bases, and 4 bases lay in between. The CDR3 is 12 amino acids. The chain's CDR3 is CASSLTTYEQYF. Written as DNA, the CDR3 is TGTGCCAGCAGCTTAACAACCTACGAGCAGTACTTC.

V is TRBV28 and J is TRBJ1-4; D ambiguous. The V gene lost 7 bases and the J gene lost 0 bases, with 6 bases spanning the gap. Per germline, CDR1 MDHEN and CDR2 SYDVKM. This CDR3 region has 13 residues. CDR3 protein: CASKTATNEKLFF. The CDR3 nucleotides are TGTGCCAGCAAGACTGCAACTAATGAAAAACTGTTTTTT. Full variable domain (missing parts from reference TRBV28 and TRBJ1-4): DVKVTQSSRYLVKRTGEKVFLECVQDMDHENMFWYRQDPGLGLRLIYFSYDVKMKEKGDIPEGYSVSREKKERFSLILESASTNQTSMYLCASKTATNEKLFFGSGTQLSVL.

The CDR3 coding sequence is TGTGCCAGTAGTCGTCGGGCGGGAGGGGTCTACAATGAGCAGTTCTTC. Protein: CASSRRAGGVYNEQFF. This sequence joins TRBV19 and TRBJ2-1; TRBD2 aligns across 9 bases. J lost 3 bases, V lost 5 bases, and 8 bases had no gene match. CDR1 is LNHDA and CDR2 is SQIVND in the germline V gene (reference sequence). This CDR3 has 16 amino acids.

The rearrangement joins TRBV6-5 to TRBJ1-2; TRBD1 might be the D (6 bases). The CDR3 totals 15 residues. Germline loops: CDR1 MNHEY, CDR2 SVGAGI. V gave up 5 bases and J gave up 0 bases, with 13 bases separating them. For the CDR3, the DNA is TGTGCCAGCAGTAACAGGGTCGGAACTAACTATGGCTACACCTTC. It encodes CASSNRVGTNYGYTF.